The rows below give T cell receptor beta chains drawn from one sample of a study of blood T cells in healthy people across ages. TCRdb itself ran the 5' RACE reads through MiXCR, one entry per CDR3 protein. This sample has 1.5 million to 2 million distinct CDR3 sequences, with 28% found just once. The specimen was blood. The receptors shown here come from a woman in her thirties in good health. Both conserved end residues are part of each CDR3. The D gene is left open where the match is weak. Part of the rows lack a size; the others show once, few, many or a class for expanded clones.

TRBV27	few	.	TRBJ1-1	CASSLIPPPKSSEAFF	TGTGCCAGCAGTTTAATCCCACCACCTAAAAGTTCTGAAGCTTTCTTT
TRBV7-2	.	.	TRBJ1-5	CASSLVWGSNQPQHF	TGTGCCAGCAGCTTAGTTTGGGGAAGCAATCAGCCCCAGCATTTT
TRBV4-1	.	.	TRBJ1-5	CASSQDKGLSNQPQHF	TGCGCCAGCAGCCAAGATAAAGGACTTAGCAATCAGCCCCAGCATTTT
TRBV7-2	many	TRBD1	TRBJ1-2	CASRDTGGYGYTF	TGTGCCAGCAGGGATACAGGGGGCTATGGCTACACCTTC
TRBV6-6	.	TRBD1	TRBJ2-1	CASSRQGQGVHEQFF	TGTGCCAGCAGCCGACAGGGACAGGGGGTCCATGAGCAGTTCTTC
TRBV7-9	.	.	TRBJ1-3	CASNPWTVPGNTIYF	TGTGCCAGCAACCCATGGACCGTACCTGGAAACACCATATATTTT
TRBV7-2	few	TRBD2	TRBJ2-3	CASTGTSRTDTQYF	TGTGCCAGCACCGGGACTAGCCGCACAGATACGCAGTATTTT
TRBV7-9	.	TRBD1	TRBJ1-2	CASSFGTGSGYTF	TGTGCCAGCAGCTTTGGGACAGGGAGTGGCTACACCTTC
TRBV30	.	.	TRBJ1-5	CAWTPDNSNQPQHF	TGTGCCTGGACTCCGGACAATAGCAATCAGCCCCAGCATTTT
TRBV5-1	.	.	TRBJ2-1	CASSLNRADSYNEQFF	TGCGCCAGCAGCTTGAATCGCGCCGACTCCTACAATGAGCAGTTCTTC
TRBV5-1	many	.	TRBJ2-3	CASSFAQGRTDTQYF	TGCGCCAGCAGCTTCGCACAGGGCCGGACAGATACGCAGTATTTT
TRBV29-1	.	TRBD1	TRBJ2-3	CSVDYRGLGDTQYF	TGCAGCGTTGACTACAGGGGGCTCGGAGATACGCAGTATTTT
TRBV12-3/TRBV12-4	many	.	TRBJ2-1	CASSFDPGEQFF	TGTGCCAGCAGTTTCGATCCGGGTGAGCAGTTCTTC
TRBV2	few	.	TRBJ2-1	CASGQNEQFF	TGTGCCAGCGGGCAAAATGAGCAGTTCTTC